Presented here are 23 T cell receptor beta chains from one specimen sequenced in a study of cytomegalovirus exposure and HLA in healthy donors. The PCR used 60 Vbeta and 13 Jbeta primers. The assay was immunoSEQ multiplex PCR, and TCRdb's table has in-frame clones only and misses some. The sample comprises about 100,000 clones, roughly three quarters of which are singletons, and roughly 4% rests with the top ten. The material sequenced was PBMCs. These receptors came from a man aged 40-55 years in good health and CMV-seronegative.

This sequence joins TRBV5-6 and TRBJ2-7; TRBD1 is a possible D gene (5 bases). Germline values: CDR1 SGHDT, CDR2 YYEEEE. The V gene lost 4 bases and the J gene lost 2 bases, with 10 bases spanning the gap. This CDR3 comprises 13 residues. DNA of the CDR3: TGTGCCAGCAGCCCCCGACAGACCTACGAGCAGTACGTC. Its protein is CASSPRQTYEQYV.

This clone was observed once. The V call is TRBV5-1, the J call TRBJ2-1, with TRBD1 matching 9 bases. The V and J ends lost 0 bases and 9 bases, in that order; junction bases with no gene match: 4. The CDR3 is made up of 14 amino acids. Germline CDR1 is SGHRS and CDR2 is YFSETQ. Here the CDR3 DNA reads TGCGCCAGCAGCTTGGTACAGGGGGCAGGTGAGCAGTTCTTC. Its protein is CASSLVQGAGEQFF.

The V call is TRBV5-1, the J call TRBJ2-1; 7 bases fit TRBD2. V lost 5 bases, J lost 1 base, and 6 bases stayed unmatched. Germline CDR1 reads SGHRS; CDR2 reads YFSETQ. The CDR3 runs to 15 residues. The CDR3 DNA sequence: TGCGCCAGCAGACGCGCTAGCGGATCCTACAATGAGCAGTTCTTC. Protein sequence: CASRRASGSYNEQFF.

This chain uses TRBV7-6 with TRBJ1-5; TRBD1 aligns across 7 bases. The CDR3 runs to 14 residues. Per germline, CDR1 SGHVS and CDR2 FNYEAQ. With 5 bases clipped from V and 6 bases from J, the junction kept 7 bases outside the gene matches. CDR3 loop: CASSAYRGGQPQHF. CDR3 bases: TGTGCCAGCAGCGCTTACAGGGGCGGTCAGCCCCAGCATTTT.

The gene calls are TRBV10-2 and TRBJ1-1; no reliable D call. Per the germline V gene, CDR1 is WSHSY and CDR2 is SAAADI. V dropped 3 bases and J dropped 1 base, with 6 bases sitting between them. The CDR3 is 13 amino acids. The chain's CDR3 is CASSEWANTEAFF. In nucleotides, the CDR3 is TGCGCCAGCAGTGAATGGGCGAACACTGAAGCTTTCTTT.

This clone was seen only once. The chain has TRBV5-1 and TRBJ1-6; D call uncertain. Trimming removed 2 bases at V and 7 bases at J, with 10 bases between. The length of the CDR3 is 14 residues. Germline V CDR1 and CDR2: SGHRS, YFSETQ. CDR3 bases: TGCGCCAGCAGCTTCGACAAGCCGAATTCACCCCTCCACTTT. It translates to CASSFDKPNSPLHF.

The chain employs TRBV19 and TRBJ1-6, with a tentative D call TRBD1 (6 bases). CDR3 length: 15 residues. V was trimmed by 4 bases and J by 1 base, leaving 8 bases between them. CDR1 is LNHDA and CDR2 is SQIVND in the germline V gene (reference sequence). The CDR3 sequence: CASSTQGSYNSPLHF. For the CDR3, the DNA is TGTGCCAGTAGTACCCAGGGGTCCTATAATTCACCCCTCCACTTT.

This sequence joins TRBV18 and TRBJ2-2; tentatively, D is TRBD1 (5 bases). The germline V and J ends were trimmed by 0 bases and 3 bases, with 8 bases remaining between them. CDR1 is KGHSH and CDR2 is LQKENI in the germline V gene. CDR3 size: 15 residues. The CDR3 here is CASSPPGLYTGELFF. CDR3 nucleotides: TGTGCCAGCTCACCACCGGGGCTGTACACCGGGGAGCTGTTTTTT.

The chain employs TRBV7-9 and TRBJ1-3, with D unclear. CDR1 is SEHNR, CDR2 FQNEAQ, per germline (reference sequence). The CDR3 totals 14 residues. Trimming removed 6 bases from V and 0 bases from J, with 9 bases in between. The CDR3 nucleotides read TGTGCCAGCAGTTTTGGGAGCTCTGGAAACACCATATATTTT. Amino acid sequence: CASSFGSSGNTIYF.

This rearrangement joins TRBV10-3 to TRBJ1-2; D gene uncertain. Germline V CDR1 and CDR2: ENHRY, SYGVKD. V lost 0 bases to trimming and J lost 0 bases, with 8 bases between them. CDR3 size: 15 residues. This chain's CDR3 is CAISESPETNYGYTF. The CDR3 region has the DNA TGTGCCATCAGTGAGTCGCCGGAGACTAACTATGGCTACACCTTC.

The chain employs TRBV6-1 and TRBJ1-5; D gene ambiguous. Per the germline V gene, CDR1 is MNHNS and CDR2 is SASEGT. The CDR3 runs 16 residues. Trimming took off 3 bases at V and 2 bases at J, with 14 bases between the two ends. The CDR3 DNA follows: TGTGCCAGCAGTGATCTGCGAGGGCTCGGCAATCAGCCCCAGCATTTT. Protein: CASSDLRGLGNQPQHF.

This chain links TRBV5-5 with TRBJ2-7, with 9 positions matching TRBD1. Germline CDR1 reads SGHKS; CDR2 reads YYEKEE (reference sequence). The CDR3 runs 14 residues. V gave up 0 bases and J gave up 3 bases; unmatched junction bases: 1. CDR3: CASSLGQGDYEQYF. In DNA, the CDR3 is TGTGCCAGCAGCTTGGGACAGGGGGACTACGAGCAGTACTTC.

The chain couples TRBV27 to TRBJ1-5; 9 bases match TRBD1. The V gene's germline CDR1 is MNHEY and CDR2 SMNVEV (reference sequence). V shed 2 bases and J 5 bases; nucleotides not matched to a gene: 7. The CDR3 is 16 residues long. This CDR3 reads CASSLGTGRKDQPQHF. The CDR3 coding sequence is TGTGCCAGCAGTTTAGGGACAGGGCGGAAGGATCAGCCCCAGCATTTT.

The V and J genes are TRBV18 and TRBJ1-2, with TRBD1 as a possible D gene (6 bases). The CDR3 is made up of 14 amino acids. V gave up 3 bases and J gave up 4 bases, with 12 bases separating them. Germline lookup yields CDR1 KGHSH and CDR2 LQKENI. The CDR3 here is CASSPSTGSYGYTF. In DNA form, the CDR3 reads TGTGCCAGCTCACCGTCGACAGGCTCCTATGGCTACACCTTC.

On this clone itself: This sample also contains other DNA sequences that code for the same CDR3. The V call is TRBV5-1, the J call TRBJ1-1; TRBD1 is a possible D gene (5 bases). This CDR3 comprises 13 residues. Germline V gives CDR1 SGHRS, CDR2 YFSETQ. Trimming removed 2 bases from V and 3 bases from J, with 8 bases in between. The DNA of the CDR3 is TGCGCCAGCAGCTTTGGAGGGGACACTGAAGCTTTCTTT. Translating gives CASSFGGDTEAFF.

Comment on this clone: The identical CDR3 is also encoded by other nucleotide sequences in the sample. CDR3 sequence (DNA): TGTGCCAGCAGTCGCGGACAGGGGAAATTGCGGAACACTGAAGCTTTCTTT. This codes for CASSRGQGKLRNTEAFF. The genes are TRBV28 and TRBJ1-1; TRBD1 matches 9 bases. The CDR3 extends over 17 amino acids. CDR1 is MDHEN, CDR2 SYDVKM, per germline. With 5 bases clipped from V and 1 base from J, the junction kept 11 bases outside the gene matches.

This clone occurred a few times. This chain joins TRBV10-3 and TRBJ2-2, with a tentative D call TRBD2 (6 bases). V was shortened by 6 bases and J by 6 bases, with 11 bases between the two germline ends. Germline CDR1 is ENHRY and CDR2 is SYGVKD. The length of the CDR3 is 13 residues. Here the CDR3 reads CAIRSTSSGELFF. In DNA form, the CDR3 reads TGTGCCATCAGATCGACTAGTTCCGGGGAGCTGTTTTTT.

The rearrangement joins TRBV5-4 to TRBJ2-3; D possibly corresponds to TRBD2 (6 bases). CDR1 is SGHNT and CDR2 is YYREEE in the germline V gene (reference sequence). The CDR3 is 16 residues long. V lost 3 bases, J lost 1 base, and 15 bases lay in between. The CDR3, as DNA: TGTGCCAGCAGCTCCCGAGCGGGCCCTGGCACAGATACGCAGTATTTT. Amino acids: CASSSRAGPGTDTQYF.

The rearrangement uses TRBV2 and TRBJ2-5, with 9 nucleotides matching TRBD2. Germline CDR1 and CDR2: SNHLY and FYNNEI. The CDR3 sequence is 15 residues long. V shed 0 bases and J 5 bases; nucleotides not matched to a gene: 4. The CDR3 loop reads CASSEAGTSLETQYF. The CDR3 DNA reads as TGTGCCAGCAGTGAAGCGGGGACTAGCTTGGAGACCCAGTACTTC.

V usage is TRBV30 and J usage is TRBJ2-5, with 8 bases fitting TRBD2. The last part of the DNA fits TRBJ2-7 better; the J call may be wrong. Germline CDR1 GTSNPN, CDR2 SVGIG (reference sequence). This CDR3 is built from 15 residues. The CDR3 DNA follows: TGTGCCTGGAGGGGATCGGCGGGGGGAAACTACGAGCAGTACTTC. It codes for CAWRGSAGGNYEQYF.

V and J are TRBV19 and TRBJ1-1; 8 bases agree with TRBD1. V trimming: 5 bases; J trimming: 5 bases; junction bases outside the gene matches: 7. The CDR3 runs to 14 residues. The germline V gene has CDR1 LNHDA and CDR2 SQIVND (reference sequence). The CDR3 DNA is TGTGCCAGTAGTCCCGGACAGGGACGAACTGAAGCTTTCTTT. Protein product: CASSPGQGRTEAFF. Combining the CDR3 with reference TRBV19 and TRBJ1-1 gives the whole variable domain DGGITQSPKYLFRKEGQNVTLSCEQNLNHDAMYWYRQDPGQGLRLIYYSQIVNDFQKGDIAEGYSVSREKKESFPLTVTSAQKNPTAFYLCASSPGQGRTEAFFGQGTRLTVV.

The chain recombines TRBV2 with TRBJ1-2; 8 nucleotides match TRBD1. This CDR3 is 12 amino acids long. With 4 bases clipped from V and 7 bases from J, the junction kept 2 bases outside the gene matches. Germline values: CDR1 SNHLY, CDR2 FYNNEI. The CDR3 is CASSGQGAGYTF. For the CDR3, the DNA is TGTGCCAGCAGTGGTCAGGGGGCTGGCTACACCTTC.

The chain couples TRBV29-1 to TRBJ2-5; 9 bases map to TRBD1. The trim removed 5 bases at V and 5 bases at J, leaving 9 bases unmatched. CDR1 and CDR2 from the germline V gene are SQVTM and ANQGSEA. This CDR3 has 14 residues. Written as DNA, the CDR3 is TGCAGCGTTTCCAGGACAGGGGTTTTCGAGACCCAGTACTTC. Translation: CSVSRTGVFETQYF.